This T cell receptor (beta chain) was identified in a study of cytotoxic CD8 clonotypes in ibrutinib-treated CLL. At the level of the study: Collecting the response samples happened after a median roughly 13 months of treatment, with a range of 6 to 36. Across samples, productive templates numbered 255,043 and productive rearrangements reached 80,000 to 95,000 on average.

A note on this clone: Its antigen is not known.

Points from the study as a whole: Public clonotypes occurred uncommonly; on treatment, they contracted or remained stable. Samples from sustained-remission and progressing patients were taken at different times.

Repertoires were generated with immunoSEQ multiplex PCR, while TCRdb's copy carries only in-frame clones and drops some. Among around 33,000 clones, about 70% were seen once, and the ten largest hold about a quarter. Germline-derived CDR1 and CDR2 are MDHEN and SYDVKM. The CDR3 runs to 16 residues. V lost 4 bases, J lost 4 bases, and 20 bases lay in between. The starting material was PBMCs, obtained before ibrutinib treatment. V gene TRBV28 combines with J gene TRBJ2-7; weak D call: TRBD1 (5 bases). This receptor was obtained from a human donor with chronic lymphocytic leukemia. CDR3: CASSSRLWQGRYEQYF. For the CDR3, the DNA is TGTGCCAGCAGTTCTCGCCTCTGGCAGGGCAGGTACGAGCAGTACTTC.